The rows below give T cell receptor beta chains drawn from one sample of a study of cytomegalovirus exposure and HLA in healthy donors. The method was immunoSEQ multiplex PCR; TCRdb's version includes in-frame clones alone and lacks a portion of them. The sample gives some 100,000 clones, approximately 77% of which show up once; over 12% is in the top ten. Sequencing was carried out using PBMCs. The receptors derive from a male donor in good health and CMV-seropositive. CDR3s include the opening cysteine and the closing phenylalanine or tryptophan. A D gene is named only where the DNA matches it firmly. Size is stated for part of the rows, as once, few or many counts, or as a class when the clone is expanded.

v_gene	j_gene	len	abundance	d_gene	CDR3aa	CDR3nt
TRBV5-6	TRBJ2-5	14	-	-	CASSRRQGTETQYF	TGTGCCAGCAGCCGCCGCCAGGGGACAGAGACCCAGTACTTC
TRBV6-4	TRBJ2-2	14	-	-	CASRNRGGTGELFF	TGTGCCAGCAGGAACAGGGGGGGCACCGGGGAGCTGTTTTTT
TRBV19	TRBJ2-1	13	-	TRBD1	CASRGQNYNEQFF	TGTGCCAGTAGGGGACAGAATTACAATGAGCAGTTCTTC
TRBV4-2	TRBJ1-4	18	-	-	CASSHNTRASRLNEKLFF	TGTGCCAGCAGCCATAACACCAGGGCCTCGCGTCTGAATGAAAAACTGTTTTTT
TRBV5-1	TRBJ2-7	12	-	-	CASSLQNYEQYF	TGCGCCAGCAGCTTACAGAACTACGAGCAGTACTTC
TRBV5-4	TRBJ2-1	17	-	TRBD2	CASSSRRLAGPHNEQFF	TGTGCCAGCAGCTCCCGCCGACTAGCGGGGCCCCACAATGAGCAGTTCTTC
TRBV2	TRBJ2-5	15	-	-	CASSPEGRGQETQYF	TGTGCCAGCAGTCCGGAGGGCAGAGGCCAAGAGACCCAGTACTTC
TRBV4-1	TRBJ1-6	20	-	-	CASSHNTPDTGSSYNSPLHF	TGCGCCAGCAGCCACAATACCCCCGACACCGGAAGCTCCTATAATTCACCCCTCCACTTT
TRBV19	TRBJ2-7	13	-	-	CASSSRPSYEQYF	TGTGCCAGTAGCTCTAGACCTTCCTACGAGCAGTACTTC
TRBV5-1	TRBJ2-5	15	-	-	CASSPRGGVEETQYF	TGCGCCAGCTCCCCTAGGGGGGGGGTAGAGGAGACCCAGTACTTC
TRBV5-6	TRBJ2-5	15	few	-	CASSFRTAYQETQYF	TGTGCCAGCAGCTTTCGGACAGCTTACCAAGAGACCCAGTACTTC
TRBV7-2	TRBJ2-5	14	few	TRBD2	CASRPLAGAGTQYF	TGTGCCAGCAGACCCCTAGCGGGTGCCGGGACCCAGTACTTC
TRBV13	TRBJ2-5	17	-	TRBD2	CASSSGLAGAMQETQYF	TGTGCCAGCAGCTCAGGACTAGCGGGGGCGATGCAAGAGACCCAGTACTTC